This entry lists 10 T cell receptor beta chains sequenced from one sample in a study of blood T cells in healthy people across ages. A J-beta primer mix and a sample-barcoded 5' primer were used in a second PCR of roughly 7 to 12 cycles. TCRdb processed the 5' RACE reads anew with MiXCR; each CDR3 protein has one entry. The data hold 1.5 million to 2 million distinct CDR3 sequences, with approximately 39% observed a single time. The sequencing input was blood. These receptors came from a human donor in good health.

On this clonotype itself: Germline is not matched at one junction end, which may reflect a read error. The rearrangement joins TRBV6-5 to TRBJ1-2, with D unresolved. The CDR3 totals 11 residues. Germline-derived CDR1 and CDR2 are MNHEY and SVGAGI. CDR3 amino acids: CAGSLGGRYTF. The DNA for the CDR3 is TGTGCCGGCAGTTTAGGTGGCCGCTACACCTTC.

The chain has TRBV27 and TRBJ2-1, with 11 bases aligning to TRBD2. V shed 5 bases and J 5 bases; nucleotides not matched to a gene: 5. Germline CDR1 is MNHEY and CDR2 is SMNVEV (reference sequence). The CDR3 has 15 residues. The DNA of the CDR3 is TGTGCCAGCAGTCCCGGGACTAGCGGAGACAATGAGCAGTTCTTC. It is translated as CASSPGTSGDNEQFF.

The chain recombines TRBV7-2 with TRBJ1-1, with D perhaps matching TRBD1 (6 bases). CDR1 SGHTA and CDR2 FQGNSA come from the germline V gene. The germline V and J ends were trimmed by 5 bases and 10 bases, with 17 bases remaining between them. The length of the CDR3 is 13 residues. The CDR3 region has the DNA TGTGCCAGCAGCCAGCCGGCAGGGGTGGTAGCTTTCTTT. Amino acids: CASSQPAGVVAFF.

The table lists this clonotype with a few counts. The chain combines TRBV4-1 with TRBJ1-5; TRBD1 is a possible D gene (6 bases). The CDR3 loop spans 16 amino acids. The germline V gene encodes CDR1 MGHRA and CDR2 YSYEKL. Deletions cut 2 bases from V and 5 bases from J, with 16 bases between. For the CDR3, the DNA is TGCGCCAGCAGCCAAAGGGAGGACAGAAGCCATCAGCCCCAGCATTTT. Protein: CASSQREDRSHQPQHF.

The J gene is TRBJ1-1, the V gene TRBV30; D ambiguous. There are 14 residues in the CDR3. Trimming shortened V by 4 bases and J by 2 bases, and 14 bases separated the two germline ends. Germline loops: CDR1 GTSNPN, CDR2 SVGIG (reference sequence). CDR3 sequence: CAWILGGLNTEAFF. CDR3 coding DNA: TGTGCCTGGATCCTCGGCGGCCTTAACACTGAAGCTTTCTTT.

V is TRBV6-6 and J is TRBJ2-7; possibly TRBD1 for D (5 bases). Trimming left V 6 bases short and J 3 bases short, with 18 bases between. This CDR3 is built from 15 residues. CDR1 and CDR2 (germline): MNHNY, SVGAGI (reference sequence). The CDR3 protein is CASSITDSFSYEQYF. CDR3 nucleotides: TGTGCCAGCAGCATTACTGACAGTTTCAGCTACGAGCAGTACTTC.

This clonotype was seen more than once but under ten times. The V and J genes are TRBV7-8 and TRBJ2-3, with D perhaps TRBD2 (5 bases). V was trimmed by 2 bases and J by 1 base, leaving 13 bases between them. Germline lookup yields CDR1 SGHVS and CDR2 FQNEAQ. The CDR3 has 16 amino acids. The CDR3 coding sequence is TGTGCCAGCAGCTTACAGCGGATTATCCGCACAGATACGCAGTATTTT. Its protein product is CASSLQRIIRTDTQYF.

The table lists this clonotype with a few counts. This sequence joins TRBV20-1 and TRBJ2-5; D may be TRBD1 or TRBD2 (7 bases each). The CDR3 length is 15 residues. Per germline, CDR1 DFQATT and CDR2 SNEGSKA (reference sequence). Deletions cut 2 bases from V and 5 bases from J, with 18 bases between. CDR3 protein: CSARPRQGGWETQYF. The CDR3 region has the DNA TGCAGTGCTAGACCTAGACAGGGAGGGTGGGAGACCCAGTACTTC.

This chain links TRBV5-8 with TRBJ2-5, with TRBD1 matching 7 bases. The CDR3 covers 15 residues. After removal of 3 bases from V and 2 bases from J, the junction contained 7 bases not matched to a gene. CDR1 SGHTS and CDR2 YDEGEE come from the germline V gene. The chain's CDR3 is CASSYDRDIQETQYF. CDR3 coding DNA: TGTGCCAGCAGCTACGACAGGGACATTCAAGAGACCCAGTACTTC.

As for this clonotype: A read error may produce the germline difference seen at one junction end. Here the CDR3 reads CASSFAGSTGTQYF. The CDR3, as DNA: TGTGCCAGCAGCTTTGCGGGTAGCACAGGTACGCAGTATTTT. This chain joins TRBV7-3 and TRBJ2-3; possibly TRBD1 or TRBD2 for D (5 bases each). Germline V gives CDR1 SGHTA, CDR2 FQGTGA. CDR3 length: 14 amino acids. Using reference TRBV7-3 and TRBJ2-3 for the parts outside the CDR3, the full variable domain is GAGVSQTPSNKVTEKGKYVELRCDPISGHTALYWYRQSLGQGPEFLIYFQGTGAADDSGLPNDRFFAVRPEGSVSTLKIQRTERGDSAVYLCASSFAGSTGTQYFGPGTRLTVL.